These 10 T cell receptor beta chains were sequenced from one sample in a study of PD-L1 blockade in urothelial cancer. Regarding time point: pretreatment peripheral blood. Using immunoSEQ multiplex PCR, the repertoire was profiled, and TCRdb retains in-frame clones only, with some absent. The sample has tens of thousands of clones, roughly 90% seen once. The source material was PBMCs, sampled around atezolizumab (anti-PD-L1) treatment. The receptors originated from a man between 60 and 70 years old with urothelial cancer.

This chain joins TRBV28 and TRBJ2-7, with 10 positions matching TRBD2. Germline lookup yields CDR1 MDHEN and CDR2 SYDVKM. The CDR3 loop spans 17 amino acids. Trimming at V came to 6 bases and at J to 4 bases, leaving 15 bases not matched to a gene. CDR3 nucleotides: TGTGCCAGCAGGAAATGGGCACGGCCTAGCGGGAGTTACGAGCAGTACTTC. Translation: CASRKWARPSGSYEQYF.

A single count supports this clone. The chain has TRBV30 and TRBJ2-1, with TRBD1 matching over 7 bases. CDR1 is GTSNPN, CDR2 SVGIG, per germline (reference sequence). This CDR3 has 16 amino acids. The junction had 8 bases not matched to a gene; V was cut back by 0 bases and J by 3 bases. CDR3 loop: CAWSVQRGGFYNEQFF. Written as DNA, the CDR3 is TGTGCCTGGAGTGTGCAGAGAGGGGGCTTCTACAATGAGCAGTTCTTC.

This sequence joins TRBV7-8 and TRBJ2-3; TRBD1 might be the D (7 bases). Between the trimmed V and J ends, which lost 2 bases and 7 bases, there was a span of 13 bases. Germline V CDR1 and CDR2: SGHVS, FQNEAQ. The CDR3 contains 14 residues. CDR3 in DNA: TGTGCCAGCAGCTTAAGGAGGGGGCTGAATACGCAGTATTTT. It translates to CASSLRRGLNTQYF.

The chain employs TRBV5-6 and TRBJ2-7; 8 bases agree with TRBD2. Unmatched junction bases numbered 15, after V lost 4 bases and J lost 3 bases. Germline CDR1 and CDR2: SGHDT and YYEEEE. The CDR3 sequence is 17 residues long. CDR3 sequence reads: CASSISTRRGVYYEQYF. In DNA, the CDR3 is TGTGCCAGCAGCATCTCGACCCGGCGGGGGGTATACTACGAGCAGTACTTC.

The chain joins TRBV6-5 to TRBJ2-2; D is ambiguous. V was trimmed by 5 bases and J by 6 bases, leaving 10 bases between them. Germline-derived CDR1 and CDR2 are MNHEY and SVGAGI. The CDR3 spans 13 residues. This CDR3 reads CASSRDSSGELFF. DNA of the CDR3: TGTGCCAGCAGTCGCGACTCCTCCGGGGAGCTGTTTTTT.

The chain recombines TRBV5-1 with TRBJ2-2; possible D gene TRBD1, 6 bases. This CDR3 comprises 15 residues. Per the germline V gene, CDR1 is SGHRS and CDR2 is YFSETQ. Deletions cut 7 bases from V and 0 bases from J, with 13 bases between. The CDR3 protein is CASQGTGSNTGELFF. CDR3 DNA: TGCGCCAGCCAGGGGACGGGGTCGAACACCGGGGAGCTGTTTTTT.

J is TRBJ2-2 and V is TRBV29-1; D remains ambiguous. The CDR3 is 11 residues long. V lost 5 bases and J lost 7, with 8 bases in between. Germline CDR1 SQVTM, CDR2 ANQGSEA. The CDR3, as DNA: TGCAGCGTTCGTGTGTTCGGGGAGCTGTTTTTT. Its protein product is CSVRVFGELFF.

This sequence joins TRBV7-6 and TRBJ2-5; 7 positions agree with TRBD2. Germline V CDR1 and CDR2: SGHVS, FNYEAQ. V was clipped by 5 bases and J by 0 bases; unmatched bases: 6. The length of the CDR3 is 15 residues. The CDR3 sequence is CASSRLGTNQETQYF. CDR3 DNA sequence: TGTGCCAGCAGCCGTTTAGGGACTAACCAAGAGACCCAGTACTTC.

This CDR3 reads CASSPTTGIGLAGANVLTF. The CDR3 DNA sequence: TGCGCCAGCAGCCCCACGACAGGAATTGGACTCGCTGGGGCCAACGTCCTGACTTTC. The chain combines TRBV4-3 with TRBJ2-6; a weak D match, TRBD1 (6 bases). V shed 4 bases and J shed 2 bases, with 21 bases lying between them. Germline CDR1 and CDR2: LGHNA and YSLEER. The CDR3 is 19 amino acids.

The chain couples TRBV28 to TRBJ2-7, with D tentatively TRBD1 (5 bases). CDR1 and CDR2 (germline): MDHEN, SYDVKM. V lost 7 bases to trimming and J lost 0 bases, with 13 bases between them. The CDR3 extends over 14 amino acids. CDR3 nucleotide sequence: TGTGCCAGCATCAAGGGGTTCTACTCCTACGAGCAGTACTTC. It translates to CASIKGFYSYEQYF. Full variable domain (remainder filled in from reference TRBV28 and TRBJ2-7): DVKVTQSSRYLVKRTGEKVFLECVQDMDHENMFWYRQDPGLGLRLIYFSYDVKMKEKGDIPEGYSVSREKKERFSLILESASTNQTSMYLCASIKGFYSYEQYFGPGTRLTVT.